The 27 T cell receptor beta chains presented below share a single source sample, sequenced in a study of T-cell reconstitution after alpha-beta-depleted transplantation in children. The TCRbeta library was prepared with unique molecular identifiers. TCRdb used MiXCR to reprocess the PCR reads, holding one entry per CDR3 protein. This sample yields approximately 640,000 distinct CDR3 sequences, of which 16% are seen a single time; around 0.96% belongs to the top ten. The material sequenced was PBMCs from the stem cell graft donor, taken from the stem cell graft. The receptors stem from a human donor who donated a stem cell graft to a child with acute myeloid leukemia.

This clonotype occurred many times. The rearrangement links TRBV12-3 or TRBV12-4 to TRBJ1-1; D is uncertain. V was cut by 7 bases and J by 4 bases, with 13 bases left in between. This CDR3 contains 13 residues. CDR3 sequence reads: CASTSPGGTEAFF. In DNA form, the CDR3 reads TGTGCCAGCACCTCTCCTGGTGGCACTGAAGCTTTCTTT.

This clonotype appeared a few times. V is TRBV7-2 and J is TRBJ2-7, with 7 bases that match TRBD1. The CDR3 is 15 amino acids. V lost 5 bases to trimming and J lost 0 bases; unmatched junction nucleotides: 7. Germline V CDR1 and CDR2: SGHTA, FQGNSA. The CDR3 coding sequence is TGTGCCAGCAGCCCAACCGGGACAGTCTCCTACGAGCAGTACTTC. Amino acid sequence: CASSPTGTVSYEQYF.

Only a few counts were recorded for this clonotype. V gene TRBV9 combines with J gene TRBJ2-1; 7 bases fit TRBD1. The germline V gene has CDR1 SGDLS and CDR2 YYNGEE. This CDR3 has 16 amino acids. The V segment lost 2 bases and the J segment 5 bases; nucleotides outside the gene matches: 10. The CDR3 DNA is TGTGCCAGCAGCGTCGGACAGGTGGGGGTAGACAATGAGCAGTTCTTC. Protein sequence: CASSVGQVGVDNEQFF.

This clonotype was seen more than once but under ten times. A read error may be the cause here, since a much bigger clone is one base away. The V and J genes are TRBV12-3 or TRBV12-4 and TRBJ1-2, with a weak D call TRBD1 (5 bases). The CDR3 has 12 residues. V lost 5 bases and J 4 bases, leaving 8 bases between the germline ends. In DNA form, the CDR3 reads TGTGCCAGCAGTAGGGACTTCTATGGCTACACCTTC. Protein sequence: CASSRDFYGYTF.

The chain links TRBV6-5 to TRBJ1-2; D unclear. Germline values: CDR1 MNHEY, CDR2 SVGAGI. The V end was cut by 6 bases, the J end by 5 bases, with 16 bases between. CDR3 length: 14 residues. In DNA form, the CDR3 reads TGTGCCAGCAGGCCCCGCGCCGACGTGTATGGCTACACCTTC. It codes for CASRPRADVYGYTF.

The rearrangement joins TRBV5-1 to TRBJ1-2; TRBD1 might be the D (5 bases). Germline CDR1 SGHRS, CDR2 YFSETQ. The CDR3 consists of 14 residues. V lost 2 bases to trimming and J lost 10 bases, with 18 bases between them. CDR3 nucleotide sequence: TGCGCCAGCAGCTTTTGGGACGGAGGAGATGACTACACCTTC. This translates into CASSFWDGGDDYTF.

This clonotype has a count of ten or more. This chain uses TRBV3-1 with TRBJ2-2; no firm D call. Trimming stripped 4 bases from V and 4 bases from J, with 10 bases between. The CDR3 length is 14 residues. Per the germline V gene, CDR1 is LGHDT and CDR2 is YNNKEL (reference sequence). CDR3 protein: CASSLLLGTGELFF. The CDR3 DNA reads TGTGCCAGCAGCCTCCTTCTCGGCACCGGGGAGCTGTTTTTT.

This clonotype was found a few times. The rearrangement links TRBV13 to TRBJ1-5; D remains ambiguous. The germline V gene has CDR1 PRHDT and CDR2 FYEKMQ (reference sequence). The CDR3 sequence is 15 residues long. Trimming cost V 3 bases and J 5 bases, with 14 bases left between them. The CDR3 DNA follows: TGTGCCAGCAGCTTCCGATCCGGAGGAGATCAGCCCCAGCATTTT. It codes for CASSFRSGGDQPQHF.

This clonotype was detected only a few times. The chain combines TRBV12-3 or TRBV12-4 with TRBJ1-2; the D gene is possibly TRBD1 (6 bases). V gave up 7 bases and J gave up 4 bases, with 16 bases separating them. This CDR3 has 14 amino acids. This CDR3 reads CASTNRDGSYGYTF. The CDR3 bases are TGTGCCAGCACCAACAGGGATGGTAGCTATGGCTACACCTTC.

The gene calls are TRBV7-2 and TRBJ2-3; D is possibly TRBD2 (6 bases). The germline gives CDR1 SGHTA, CDR2 FQGNSA. The CDR3 spans 16 residues. V lost 6 bases to trimming and J lost 2 bases, with 18 bases between them. DNA of the CDR3: TGTGCCAGCAGTCTTAACGCCGGGGGAACCACAGATACGCAGTATTTT. Translation: CASSLNAGGTTDTQYF. Using reference TRBV7-2 and TRBJ2-3 for the parts outside the CDR3, the full variable domain is GAGVSQSPSNKVTEKGKDVELRCDPISGHTALYWYRQSLGQGLEFLIYFQGNSAPDKSGLPSDRFSAERTGGSVSTLTIQRTQQEDSAVYLCASSLNAGGTTDTQYFGPGTRLTVL.

This clonotype was observed a few times. This chain links TRBV20-1 with TRBJ2-1; 8 nucleotides align to TRBD2. J was trimmed by 10 bases and V by 6 bases; bases with no gene match: 11. The CDR3 has 13 residues. CDR1 DFQATT and CDR2 SNEGSKA come from the germline V gene (reference sequence). The DNA for the CDR3 is TGCAGTGCGCATGTCAGGCCGGGAGGGGAGCAGTTCTTC. Translated, it gives CSAHVRPGGEQFF.

This chain uses TRBV6-5 with TRBJ2-5; no reliable D call. CDR1 is MNHEY and CDR2 is SVGAGI in the germline V gene. V lost 2 bases to trimming and J lost 0 bases, with 10 bases between them. This CDR3 has 15 residues. The CDR3 region is CASSYRPSYQETQYF. The CDR3 region has the DNA TGTGCCAGCAGTTACCGGCCCTCCTACCAAGAGACCCAGTACTTC.

Many counts were recorded for this clonotype. The genes are TRBV5-6 and TRBJ2-1; D is perhaps TRBD1 (5 bases). Trimming stripped 1 base from V and 7 bases from J, with 9 bases between. CDR1 SGHDT and CDR2 YYEEEE come from the germline V gene. The CDR3 runs to 13 residues. CDR3 in DNA: TGTGCCAGCAGCTTGATAGGGGCGAATGAGCAGTTCTTC. Amino acids: CASSLIGANEQFF.

V gene TRBV5-1 combines with J gene TRBJ2-5; 9 bases agree with TRBD1. The CDR3 is made up of 14 amino acids. The V gene end was trimmed by 5 bases and the J gene end by 2 bases; junction bases not matched to a gene: 4. Germline lookup yields CDR1 SGHRS and CDR2 YFSETQ. The CDR3 DNA is TGCGCCAGCAGTACGACAGGGGGGCAAGAGACCCAGTACTTC. Amino acid sequence: CASSTTGGQETQYF.

This chain links TRBV11-2 with TRBJ1-5; TRBD1 matches at 7 bases. The CDR3 has 13 residues. Germline V lookup: CDR1 SGHAT, CDR2 FQNNGV. The V gene end was trimmed by 6 bases and the J gene end by 7 bases; junction bases not matched to a gene: 6. The CDR3, as DNA: TGTGCCAGCAGTCGCGACAGGGCCCAGCCCCAGCATTTT. Translation: CASSRDRAQPQHF.

The CDR3 sequence is CASRQTGGASETQYF. In DNA form, the CDR3 reads TGTGCCAGCAGACAGACAGGGGGCGCGTCTGAGACCCAGTACTTC. This rearrangement joins TRBV7-3 to TRBJ2-5, with TRBD1 matching over 10 bases. The germline V gene has CDR1 SGHTA and CDR2 FQGTGA. The CDR3 contains 15 residues. The V and J ends lost 6 bases and 5 bases, in that order; junction bases with no gene match: 9.

J is TRBJ2-7 and V is TRBV20-1; a possible D gene is TRBD2 (6 bases). The CDR3 runs 14 residues. V lost 1 base to trimming and J lost 0 bases, with 10 bases between them. Germline V gives CDR1 DFQATT, CDR2 SNEGSKA (reference sequence). The CDR3 DNA reads TGCAGTGCTAGAGTTGGGGGGATCTCCTACGAGCAGTACGTC. Its translation is CSARVGGISYEQYV.

The J gene is TRBJ1-5, the V gene TRBV15; D remains unclear. Trimming pared 0 bases from V and 2 bases from J, leaving 8 bases between. This CDR3 comprises 15 residues. CDR1 is LNHNV, CDR2 YYDKDF, per germline (reference sequence). The CDR3 nucleotides read TGTGCCACCAGCAGAGATCGCTTGGGCAATCAGCCCCAGCATTTT. Translated, it gives CATSRDRLGNQPQHF.

This chain joins TRBV7-3 and TRBJ2-1, with TRBD1 matching over 9 bases. Trimming took 5 bases from V and 2 from J; bases not matched to a gene: 10. Germline loops: CDR1 SGHTA, CDR2 FQGTGA. The CDR3 has 17 residues. CDR3 amino acids: CASSPMDRGKPYNEQFF. CDR3 bases: TGTGCCAGCAGCCCGATGGACAGGGGCAAGCCCTACAATGAGCAGTTCTTC.

This clonotype was seen a handful of times. This chain uses TRBV20-1 with TRBJ1-1, with unresolved D. The CDR3 sequence is 14 residues long. Germline assignment: CDR1 DFQATT and CDR2 SNEGSKA (reference sequence). The V end was cut by 5 bases, the J end by 2 bases, with 15 bases between. The chain's CDR3 is CSAGLNGGNTEAFF. In DNA form, the CDR3 reads TGCAGTGCTGGGTTAAACGGAGGAAACACTGAAGCTTTCTTT.

This clonotype showed up many times. The gene calls are TRBV29-1 and TRBJ1-2; 7 nucleotides align to TRBD1. Germline CDR1 SQVTM, CDR2 ANQGSEA. The junction had 7 bases not matched to a gene; V was cut back by 7 bases and J by 2 bases. This CDR3 contains 13 residues. The CDR3 here is CSATPQGNYGYTF. The CDR3 DNA reads TGCAGCGCCACCCCACAGGGGAACTATGGCTACACCTTC. The whole variable domain, filled in from reference TRBV29-1 and TRBJ1-2, reads SAVISQKPSRDICQRGTSLTIQCQVDSQVTMMFWYRQQPGQSLTLIATANQGSEATYESGFVIDKFPISRPNLTFSTLTVSNMSPEDSSIYLCSATPQGNYGYTFGSGTRLTVV.

The chain carries TRBV18 and TRBJ1-1, with unresolved D. Germline CDR1 and CDR2: KGHSH and LQKENI. Deletions cut 6 bases from V and 3 bases from J, with 14 bases between. The CDR3 runs 14 residues. The CDR3 region is CASSQDYWDTEAFF. The DNA of the CDR3 is TGTGCCAGCTCCCAAGACTACTGGGACACTGAAGCTTTCTTT.

At least ten counts were recorded for this clonotype. The gene calls are TRBV20-1 and TRBJ2-1; no clear D gene. The CDR3 has 12 amino acids. Trimming removed 6 bases at V and 6 bases at J, with 12 bases between. Germline V gene lookup returns CDR1 DFQATT and CDR2 SNEGSKA (reference sequence). The CDR3 spells CSAPSRGNEQFF. The CDR3 nucleotides read TGCAGTGCCCCCTCTAGAGGCAATGAGCAGTTCTTC.

Only a few counts were recorded for this clonotype. J is TRBJ2-6 and V is TRBV12-3 or TRBV12-4; no clear D gene. Trimming took 7 bases from V and 1 from J, leaving 11 bases between them. This CDR3 comprises 15 residues. The CDR3, as DNA: TGTGCCAGCACCAAAGGTCCATCTGGGGCCAACGTCCTGACTTTC. It encodes CASTKGPSGANVLTF.

This clonotype has at least ten counts. The V call is TRBV12-3 or TRBV12-4, the J call TRBJ2-3, with D perhaps matching TRBD2 (5 bases). The CDR3 is made up of 14 amino acids. V lost 2 bases and J 5 bases, leaving 11 bases between the germline ends. Written as DNA, the CDR3 is TGTGCCAGCAGTTTAACGGGGATGGGAGATACGCAGTATTTT. Protein product: CASSLTGMGDTQYF.

This clonotype was counted ten times or more. The chain has TRBV5-1 and TRBJ1-6; D is possibly TRBD1 (5 bases). This CDR3 region has 13 residues. The V end lost 5 bases, the J end lost 7 bases, and 10 bases lay between the germline ends. Germline CDR1 reads SGHRS; CDR2 reads YFSETQ. CDR3 nucleotides: TGCGCCAGCAGTCAGGGCGACAATTCACCCCTCCACTTT. Translating it yields CASSQGDNSPLHF.

This sequence joins TRBV20-1 and TRBJ2-1; the match to TRBD2 covers 11 bases. Germline V lookup: CDR1 DFQATT, CDR2 SNEGSKA (reference sequence). CDR3 size: 17 residues. Germline trimming cut 6 bases from V and 5 bases from J; bases unmatched to any gene: 15. Written as DNA, the CDR3 is TGCAGTGCAACTAGGACTAGCGGGCCCATGGGAGACAATGAGCAGTTCTTC. This encodes CSATRTSGPMGDNEQFF.